This T cell receptor beta chain was identified in a study of T cell responses to AZD1222 COVID-19 vaccine. Sequencing was performed with immunoSEQ multiplex PCR; in TCRdb, only in-frame clones are kept and a portion is missing. Among around 190,000 clones listed, roughly nine tenths were seen once. As for this clone: As yet, its antigen is unknown.

Trimming removed 5 bases at V and 5 bases at J, with 18 bases between. Germline lookup yields CDR1 SEHNR and CDR2 FQNEAQ (reference sequence). The CDR3 has 15 amino acids. Findings of the study overall: With dominance at 160-218 and 743-854, vaccine-associated CD4 TCRs spanned spike. Among the donors, most were white British and more were female, and clonal diversity was possibly underestimated.

Specimen: peripheral blood, collected 28 days after the second AZD1222 dose. This receptor was taken from an adult who received the AZD1222 COVID-19 vaccine. The genes are TRBV7-9 and TRBJ1-2; D is perhaps TRBD1 (6 bases). CDR3 loop: CASSPRDGGRYGYTF. The CDR3 region has the DNA TGTGCCAGCAGCCCACGGGATGGGGGCCGGTATGGCTACACCTTC.